The clone carrying this TCR beta chain was observed a few times. Its antigen is not known. The sample originates from a study of CD8+ T cells in alopecia areata. Findings and limits, study-wide: The study found TCR sharing across patients less clear than in mice, possibly for HLA reasons. Greater clonality was observed in lesional scalp samples, especially alopecia totalis/universalis, versus normal scalp. Normal skin contains resident alphabeta T cells, and these are also sequenced in scalp samples.

As the sequencing template, cDNA was produced by extracting RNA and reverse transcribing it. Libraries were prepared by immunoSEQ multiplex PCR; TCRdb keeps only in-frame clonotypes and omits some of them. Here the sample spans around 190,000 clones, approximately 60% being singletons. Trimming removed 0 bases from V and 1 base from J; junction bases left unmatched: 6. CDR3 length: 16 residues. Germline V gene sequence: CDR1 SGDLS, CDR2 YYNGEE. The clonotype comes from a human donor in good health. Sequencing was done on a sample of CD8+ T cells sorted from blood. The rearrangement uses TRBV9 and TRBJ2-5; 7 nucleotides match TRBD1. The CDR3 DNA sequence: TGTGCCAGCAGCGTAGGTAACAGGGGAACCCAAGAGACCCAGTACTTC. Translating gives CASSVGNRGTQETQYF.